Listed below are T cell receptor beta chains from one sample, sequenced in a study of Graves' ophthalmopathy and Graves' hyperthyroidism. TCRdb recomputed calls from the multiplex PCR reads with MiXCR, one row per CDR3 protein. The data contain roughly 300,000 distinct CDR3 sequences, 17% of them singletons. Source material: peripheral blood. The source of these receptors is an adult man with Graves' ophthalmopathy. Each CDR3 is given with its conserved first and last residue. Fields, in order: J gene, D gene, V gene, CDR3 length, clone size, CDR3 DNA, CDR3 protein. A D gene is named only where the DNA matches it firmly. Clone size is shown for a subset of rows, as once, few, many or a class of expanded clone.

>TRBJ1-6|NA|TRBV6-1|17|many
TGTGCCAGCAGACCCCGCAGGGTGGGCTCCTATAATTCACCCCTCCACTTT
CASRPRRVGSYNSPLHF
>TRBJ2-2|NA|TRBV4-2|17|many
TGTGCCAGCAGCCGCGCCCAAAGGGACTTTGTCACCGGGGAGCTGTTTTTT
CASSRAQRDFVTGELFF
>TRBJ2-2|TRBD2|TRBV6-5|15|many
TGTGCCAGCAGAATTAGCGGGGGGGCGTCCGGGGAGCTGTTTTTT
CASRISGGASGELFF
>TRBJ1-1|NA|TRBV12-3/TRBV12-4|12|NA
TGTGCCAGCAGTGTCCGGAACACTGAAGCTTTCTTT
CASSVRNTEAFF
>TRBJ1-5|NA|TRBV9|14|NA
TGTGCCAGCAGCCCTAGTGGGGATGGCCAGCCCCAGCATTTT
CASSPSGDGQPQHF
>TRBJ2-7|NA|TRBV6-2/TRBV6-3|20|many
TGTGCCAGCAGTTACTCCTCGATCGGATTCGGCGGGTCACCCTCCTACGAGCAGTACTTC
CASSYSSIGFGGSPSYEQYF
>TRBJ2-7|NA|TRBV20-1|13|many
TGCAGTCCCCGCGACAGGCCCATGGGGGAGCAGTACTTC
CSPRDRPMGEQYF
>TRBJ1-5|NA|TRBV6-2/TRBV6-3|16|many
TGTGCCAGCAGCCCCGCAGAATCGTGGCATGATCAGCCCCAGCATTTT
CASSPAESWHDQPQHF
>TRBJ2-7|TRBD2|TRBV2|16|many
TGTGCCAGCTTACCGTCCCTAGCGGGAGGTTTGAGCGAGCAGTACTTC
CASLPSLAGGLSEQYF
>TRBJ2-7|NA|TRBV20-1|14|many
TGCAGTGCTAGAGATGGAAGGAGCTCCTACGAGCAGTACTTC
CSARDGRSSYEQYF
>TRBJ1-1|NA|TRBV6-5|16|many
TGTGCCAGCAAGGAGAGGGGTCACCCTCGTCCCACTGAAGCTTTCTTT
CASKERGHPRPTEAFF
>TRBJ2-5|NA|TRBV12-3/TRBV12-4|14|many
TGTGTCAGCAGTTTACGGGGTGGGGGGGAGACCCAGTACTTC
CVSSLRGGGETQYF
>TRBJ2-5|TRBD1|TRBV11-2|18|many
TGTGCCAGCAGCCGCTCGGGGACAGGGGTTCGGAGTCAAGAGACCCAGTACTTC
CASSRSGTGVRSQETQYF
>TRBJ2-5|TRBD2|TRBV6-1|15|few
TGTGCCAGCAGTGAAGTCCCAGCGGGAGTTGGGACCCAGTACTTC
CASSEVPAGVGTQYF
>TRBJ2-5|TRBD1|TRBV15|17|few
TGTGCCACCAGCAGAGATGGCTCAGGGGGCCAGGGGGAGACCCAGTACTTC
CATSRDGSGGQGETQYF
>TRBJ1-5|NA|TRBV24-1|13|many
TGTGCCACCAGTGATTTTCGAAATCAGCCCCAGCATTTT
CATSDFRNQPQHF
>TRBJ2-2|NA|TRBV4-3|14|many
TGCGCCAGCAGCCAACTAGGGGCAGGGGGGGAGCTGTTTTTT
CASSQLGAGGELFF
>TRBJ2-7|TRBD2|TRBV5-1|18|many
TGCGCCAGCAGCCATGGGACTAGCGGGAGTCTTAGAACCTACGAGCAGTACTTC
CASSHGTSGSLRTYEQYF
>TRBJ1-6|NA|TRBV30|15|NA
TGTGCCTGGAACACGGAGGCAAGGGGCAATTCACCCCTCCACTTT
CAWNTEARGNSPLHF
>TRBJ1-1|NA|TRBV7-9|15|many
TGTGCCAGCAGCTTAAAGAGGGAATTCACGACTGAAGCTTTCTTT
CASSLKREFTTEAFF
>TRBJ2-7|TRBD1|TRBV18|15|many
TGTGCCAGCTCACCAGCGGGACAGGGCGGATCCGAGCAGTACTTC
CASSPAGQGGSEQYF
>TRBJ1-1|NA|TRBV11-2|17|many
TGTGCCAGCAGCTTAGATCCAGTTTCCCCATCGAACACTGAAGCTTTCTTT
CASSLDPVSPSNTEAFF
>TRBJ2-2|TRBD1|TRBV2|14|many
TGTGCCAGCACTGGACAGGGGAACACCGGGGAGCTGTTTTTT
CASTGQGNTGELFF